The sequence of this T cell receptor beta chain was determined in a study of chemoradiotherapy in HPV16-positive cancers. Note on this clone: No antigen is known for it.

Clones were sequenced by immunoSEQ multiplex PCR, and TCRdb holds only the in-frame ones, with some missing. The sample records about 15,000 clones, roughly 70% being singletons. Broader study findings: Functional assays defining HPV-specific T cells used only two HPV16-positive patients. Candidate HPV-specific clones and E7-related TCR motifs grew in tumor during treatment. In HPV16-positive patients, HPV-responsive T-cell expansion tracked better recurrence-free survival.

V was clipped by 3 bases and J by 4 bases, with 12 bases between them. Germline lookup yields CDR1 GTSNPN and CDR2 SVGIG (reference sequence). This CDR3 contains 13 residues. Repeated repertoire sampling spanned the course of chemoradiotherapy. The rearrangement uses TRBV30 and TRBJ1-2, with D uncertain. Material: tumor tissue, obtained from a patient who underwent chemoradiotherapy. The receptor's source is a human donor with HPV-associated anogenital cancer. The chain's CDR3 is CAWRGDGFYGYTF. For the CDR3, the DNA is TGTGCCTGGAGGGGTGACGGATTCTATGGCTACACCTTC.